A selection of T cell receptor beta chains follows, all from one sample in a study of cytomegalovirus exposure and HLA in healthy donors. TCRdb's table, derived via immunoSEQ multiplex PCR, lists solely in-frame clones and lacks some. The table shows around 86,000 clones, with about 94% occurring only once. The sample comprised PBMCs. All receptors come from a woman in her twenties or thirties in good health and CMV-seropositive. The CDR3 runs from the conserved cysteine through the conserved F or W. The order of the fields is V gene, J gene, CDR3 protein.

v_call: TRBV5-4
j_call: TRBJ2-2
cdr3_aa: CASSLGLAGEVGELFF

v_call: TRBV6-1
j_call: TRBJ2-7
cdr3_aa: CASSVSGGLSSEQYF

v_call: TRBV19
j_call: TRBJ2-2
cdr3_aa: CASSMRLGGAGGTGELFF

v_call: TRBV27
j_call: TRBJ2-5
cdr3_aa: CASSLYGLTQETQYF

v_call: TRBV19
j_call: TRBJ1-1
cdr3_aa: CASSLSDRVRSEAFF

v_call: TRBV28
j_call: TRBJ1-1
cdr3_aa: CASRWDRYTNTEAFF

v_call: TRBV25-1
j_call: TRBJ1-1
cdr3_aa: CASSEAGFRGTFF

v_call: TRBV13
j_call: TRBJ1-1
cdr3_aa: CASKQGGGTEAFF

v_call: TRBV6-1
j_call: TRBJ1-1
cdr3_aa: CASSIRQGMNTEAFF

v_call: TRBV7-3
j_call: TRBJ1-1
cdr3_aa: CASRRETNTEAFF

v_call: TRBV11-3
j_call: TRBJ2-2
cdr3_aa: CASSLVTGGYTGELFF

v_call: TRBV2
j_call: TRBJ2-5
cdr3_aa: CASPGRGQETQYF

v_call: TRBV4-3
j_call: TRBJ1-3
cdr3_aa: CASSQESRKVGNTIYF

v_call: TRBV4-2
j_call: TRBJ2-1
cdr3_aa: CASSQDFSGSSYNEQFF

v_call: TRBV7-6
j_call: TRBJ2-7
cdr3_aa: CASSLEGAAGGPGEQYF

v_call: TRBV7-8
j_call: TRBJ2-3
cdr3_aa: CASSAIQGTDTQYF

v_call: TRBV7-2
j_call: TRBJ2-1
cdr3_aa: CASSLRLAGYNEQFF

v_call: TRBV5-1
j_call: TRBJ2-3
cdr3_aa: CASSPKTPGLTLAYTQYF

v_call: TRBV6-5
j_call: TRBJ1-1
cdr3_aa: CASRGGPHTEAFF

v_call: TRBV29-1
j_call: TRBJ1-1
cdr3_aa: CSVELGRANTEAFF

v_call: TRBV7-9
j_call: TRBJ2-1
cdr3_aa: CASSHPGQGRNEQFF

v_call: TRBV19
j_call: TRBJ1-2
cdr3_aa: CASSMFETGIGYTF

v_call: TRBV7-6
j_call: TRBJ2-1
cdr3_aa: CASSQAMSSYNEQFF

v_call: TRBV5-4
j_call: TRBJ2-7
cdr3_aa: CASSLSAGGIQGGEQYF

v_call: TRBV4-3
j_call: TRBJ2-2
cdr3_aa: CASSQDWGTSGENTGELFF

v_call: TRBV5-6
j_call: TRBJ2-1
cdr3_aa: CASSSGGDEQFF

v_call: TRBV28
j_call: TRBJ2-3
cdr3_aa: CASSLSGKNPLTDTQYF

v_call: TRBV10-3
j_call: TRBJ1-5
cdr3_aa: CAISESSLQPQHF

v_call: TRBV30
j_call: TRBJ2-7
cdr3_aa: CAWRETESYEQYF

v_call: TRBV5-4
j_call: TRBJ2-5
cdr3_aa: CASSSRGQETQYF

v_call: TRBV4-1
j_call: TRBJ1-2
cdr3_aa: CASSQGRSTNYGYTF